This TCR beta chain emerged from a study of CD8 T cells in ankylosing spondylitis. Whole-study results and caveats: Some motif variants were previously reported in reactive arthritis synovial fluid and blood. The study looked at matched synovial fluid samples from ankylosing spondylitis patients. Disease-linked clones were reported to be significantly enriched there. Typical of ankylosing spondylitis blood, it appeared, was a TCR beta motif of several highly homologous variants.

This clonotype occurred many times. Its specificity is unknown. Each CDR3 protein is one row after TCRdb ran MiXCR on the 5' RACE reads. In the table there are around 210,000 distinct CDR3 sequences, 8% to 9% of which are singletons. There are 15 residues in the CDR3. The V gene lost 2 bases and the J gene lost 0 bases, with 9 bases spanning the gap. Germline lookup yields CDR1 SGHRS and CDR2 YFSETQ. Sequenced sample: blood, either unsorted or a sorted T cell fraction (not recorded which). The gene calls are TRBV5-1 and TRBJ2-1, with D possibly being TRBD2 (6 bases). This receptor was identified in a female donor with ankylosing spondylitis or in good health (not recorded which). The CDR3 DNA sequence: TGCGCCAGCAGCTTTGACGGGAGCTCCTACAATGAGCAGTTCTTC. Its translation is CASSFDGSSYNEQFF. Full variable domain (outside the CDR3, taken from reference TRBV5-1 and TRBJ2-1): KAGVTQTPRYLIKTRGQQVTLSCSPISGHRSVSWYQQTPGQGLQFLFEYFSETQRNKGNFPGRFSGRQFSNSRSEMNVSTLELGDSALYLCASSFDGSSYNEQFFGPGTRLTVL.